This T cell receptor (beta chain) stems from a study of radiotherapy plus CTLA-4 blockade in lung cancer. Study-level points and caveats: Increased serum interferon-beta after radiation also reportedly predicted response strongly. In blood, tumor-derived TCR clones expanded after radiotherapy plus ipilimumab.

Remarks on this clone: The antigen remains undetermined.

TCRdb's table, derived via immunoSEQ multiplex PCR, lists solely in-frame clones and lacks some. The sample includes 55,000 to 85,000 clones, more than 70% of them seen just once. The CDR3 has 15 amino acids. The germline CDR1 and CDR2 sequences are SEHNR and FQNEAQ (reference sequence). V trimming: 4 bases; J trimming: 1 base; junction bases outside the gene matches: 2. The study gave focal radiation plus ipilimumab CTLA-4 blockade to patients with chemo-refractory metastatic non-small-cell lung cancer. The sample in question was peripheral blood, obtained from a patient treated with radiotherapy plus ipilimumab. The TCR sequence derives from a human donor with non-small cell lung cancer whose response to radiotherapy plus ipilimumab could not be evaluated. Some clones in this sample may be carry-over from other donors' samples. This chain joins TRBV7-9 and TRBJ2-1; 9 bases map to TRBD2. The CDR3 coding sequence is TGTGCCAGCAGCTATAGCGGGGGTTCCTACAATGAGCAGTTCTTC. As protein: CASSYSGGSYNEQFF.